A selection of T cell receptor beta chains follows, all from one sample in a study of vaccination effects on CD4 cells after COVID-19. Clones were read by immunoSEQ multiplex PCR, and TCRdb kept only the in-frame ones, dropping some. Seen here are tens of thousands of clones, 80% observed once, and the top ten hold about 5.7%. The antigens for these receptors are not known. This specimen was CD4+ T cells from PBMCs cultured with SARS-CoV-2 spike peptides, taken after COVID-19 vaccination. The receptors shown here come from a human donor who received a COVID-19 vaccine. Some clones in this sample may be carry-over from other donors' samples. Each CDR3 is given with its conserved first and last residue. Fields, in order: J gene, D gene, V gene, clone size, CDR3 protein, CDR3 DNA. A D gene is named only where the DNA matches it firmly. Clone size is not always given. Where it is, it says once, few, many or a class for expanded clones.

>TRBJ2-2|TRBD2|TRBV5-4|NA
CASSLGGGQNTGELFF
TGTGCCAGCAGTTTGGGCGGGGGTCAGAACACCGGGGAGCTGTTTTTT
>TRBJ1-1|NA|TRBV12-5|NA
CASAAEPNTEAFF
TGTGCTAGTGCGGCGGAACCGAACACTGAAGCTTTCTTT
>TRBJ1-1|TRBD1|TRBV24-1|NA
CATSDSRQGRTEAFF
TGTGCCACCAGTGACTCACGACAGGGGCGCACTGAAGCTTTCTTT
>TRBJ1-5|TRBD1|TRBV6-5|NA
CASSRQGNSNQPQHF
TGTGCCAGCAGCCGACAGGGGAATAGCAATCAGCCCCAGCATTTT
>TRBJ1-2|TRBD1|TRBV5-1|NA
CASSSGQGDYGYTF
TGCGCCAGCAGCTCGGGACAGGGGGACTATGGCTACACCTTC
>TRBJ1-2|TRBD1|TRBV19|NA
CASSIGTGTAYGYTF
TGTGCCAGTAGTATAGGTACCGGGACAGCGTATGGCTACACCTTC
>TRBJ2-1|TRBD2|TRBV7-3|NA
CASSPLAGVTNEQFF
TGTGCCAGCAGCCCTTTAGCGGGGGTCACGAATGAGCAGTTCTTC
>TRBJ2-5|NA|TRBV30|NA
CAWSVLNKETQYF
TGTGCCTGGAGTGTACTTAATAAAGAGACCCAGTACTTC
>TRBJ2-2|TRBD1|TRBV5-1|NA
CASSPQQGSTGELFF
TGCGCCAGCAGCCCTCAACAGGGGAGCACCGGGGAGCTGTTTTTT
>TRBJ1-5|NA|TRBV4-1|NA
CASSQDPANQPQHF
TGCGCCAGCAGCCAAGATCCAGCCAATCAGCCCCAGCATTTT
>TRBJ2-3|TRBD2|TRBV7-6|few
CASSLSRLAGGRPHTDTQYF
TGTGCCAGCAGCTTATCTCGACTAGCGGGGGGCCGGCCCCACACAGATACGCAGTATTTT
>TRBJ2-1|NA|TRBV5-1|NA
CASSLEATAYNEQFF
TGCGCCAGCAGCTTGGAGGCTACAGCGTACAATGAGCAGTTCTTC
>TRBJ1-1|NA|TRBV5-5|NA
CASSPWDNTEAFF
TGTGCCAGCAGCCCCTGGGACAACACTGAAGCTTTCTTT
>TRBJ2-1|NA|TRBV11-2|NA
CASSRIDHEQFF
TGTGCCAGCAGCCGAATAGACCATGAGCAGTTCTTC
>TRBJ1-2|NA|TRBV18|NA
CASSPREDGYTF
TGTGCCAGCTCACCGCGGGAGGATGGCTACACCTTC
>TRBJ1-6|NA|TRBV6-5|once
CASSYSADNSPLHF
TGTGCCAGCAGTTACTCAGCAGATAATTCACCCCTCCACTTT
>TRBJ1-3|NA|TRBV5-1|NA
CASSPQGGNTIYF
TGCGCCAGCAGCCCACAGGGAGGAAACACCATATATTTT
>TRBJ2-4|TRBD2|TRBV7-3|NA
CASSPLAGGIQYF
TGTGCCAGCAGCCCACTAGCGGGGGGGATTCAGTACTTC
>TRBJ2-2|TRBD2|TRBV2|few
CASSESGGNTGELFF
TGTGCCAGCAGTGAGTCGGGGGGGAACACCGGGGAGCTGTTTTTT
>TRBJ1-5|NA|TRBV3-1/TRBV3-2|NA
CASSLAGRPQHF
TGTGCCAGCAGTCTGGCGGGGCGGCCCCAGCATTTT
>TRBJ2-2|NA|TRBV6-5|NA
CASSGTGTGELFF
TGTGCCAGCAGCGGGACGGGGACCGGGGAGCTGTTTTTT
>TRBJ1-5|NA|TRBV7-9|NA
CASSYEGRGNQPQHF
TGTGCCAGCAGCTATGAGGGCAGGGGCAATCAGCCCCAGCATTTT
>TRBJ1-6|NA|TRBV19|NA
CASSDRDNSPLHF
TGTGCCAGTAGTGATCGGGATAATTCACCCCTCCACTTT
>TRBJ2-4|NA|TRBV6-2/TRBV6-3|NA
CASSPTGGSMKNIQYF
TGTGCCAGCAGTCCGACTGGAGGCTCAATGAAAAACATTCAGTACTTC
>TRBJ2-3|TRBD1|TRBV4-1|NA
CASSRGQGAGTDTQYF
TGCGCCAGCAGCCGGGGACAGGGGGCTGGGACAGATACGCAGTATTTT
>TRBJ2-4|TRBD1|TRBV18|NA
CASSPPAQGNIQYF
TGTGCCAGCTCACCACCTGCACAGGGGAACATTCAGTACTTC
>TRBJ2-3|TRBD1|TRBV12-3/TRBV12-4|NA
CASSRQGTDTQYF
TGTGCCAGCAGTCGACAGGGAACAGATACGCAGTATTTT
>TRBJ2-4|NA|TRBV3-1/TRBV3-2|NA
CASSQDIQNIQYF
TGTGCCAGCAGCCAAGATATACAAAACATTCAGTACTTC
>TRBJ2-1|NA|TRBV7-2|NA
CASSYDSDTYNEQFF
TGTGCCAGCAGCTACGACAGCGATACCTACAATGAGCAGTTCTTC
>TRBJ2-1|TRBD2|TRBV5-1|NA
CASSPLAGGPNEQFF
TGCGCCAGCAGCCCACTAGCGGGGGGGCCAAATGAGCAGTTCTTC
>TRBJ2-2|TRBD1|TRBV20-1|NA
CSASDRGNSGELFF
TGCAGTGCTAGTGACAGGGGTAACTCCGGGGAGCTGTTTTTT
>TRBJ1-5|TRBD1|TRBV6-2/TRBV6-3|NA
CASSYFPGQGRNQPQHF
TGTGCCAGCAGTTACTTTCCGGGACAGGGACGCAATCAGCCCCAGCATTTT